This T cell receptor beta chain is drawn from a study of blood T cell repertoires in COVID-19. Study information: T cells, B-cell-depleted T cells, or PBMCs supplied cDNA or gDNA.

Trimming removed 3 bases from V and 4 bases from J; junction bases left unmatched: 7. The germline V gene has CDR1 MDHEN and CDR2 SYDVKM. This CDR3 is 16 amino acids long. Cohorts were assigned according to the clinical history that participants reported. Clones were sequenced by immunoSEQ multiplex PCR, and TCRdb holds only the in-frame ones, with some missing. The sample gives over 350,000 clones, 88% of which show up once; more than 1% is in the top ten. J is TRBJ2-2 and V is TRBV28; TRBD2 matches at 8 bases. The sequence derives from a woman aged 18-29 years who had recovered from COVID-19. The sample was PBMCs or T cells enriched from blood (not recorded which). The CDR3 region is CASSFPGGAGTGELFF. The CDR3 nucleotides are TGTGCCAGCAGTTTCCCCGGGGGGGCCGGCACCGGGGAGCTGTTTTTT.